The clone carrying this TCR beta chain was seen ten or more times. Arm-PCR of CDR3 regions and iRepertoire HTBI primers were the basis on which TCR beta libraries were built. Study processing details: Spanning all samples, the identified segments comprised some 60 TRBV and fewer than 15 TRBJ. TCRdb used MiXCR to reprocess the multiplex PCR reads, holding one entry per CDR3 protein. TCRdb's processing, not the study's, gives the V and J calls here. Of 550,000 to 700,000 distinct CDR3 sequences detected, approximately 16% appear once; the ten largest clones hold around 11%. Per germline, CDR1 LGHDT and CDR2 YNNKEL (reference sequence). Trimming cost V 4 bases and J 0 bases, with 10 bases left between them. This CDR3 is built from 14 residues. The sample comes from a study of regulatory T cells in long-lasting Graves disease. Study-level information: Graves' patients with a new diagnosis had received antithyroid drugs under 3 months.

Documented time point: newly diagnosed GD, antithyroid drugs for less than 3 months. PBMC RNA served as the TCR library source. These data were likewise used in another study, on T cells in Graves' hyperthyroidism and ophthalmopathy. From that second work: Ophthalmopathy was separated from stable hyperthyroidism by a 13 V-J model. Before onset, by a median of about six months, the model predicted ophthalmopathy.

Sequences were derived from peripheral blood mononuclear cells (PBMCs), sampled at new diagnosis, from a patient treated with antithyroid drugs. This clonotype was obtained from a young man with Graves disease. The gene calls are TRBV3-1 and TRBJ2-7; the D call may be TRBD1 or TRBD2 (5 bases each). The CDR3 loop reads CASSLRGVSYEQYF. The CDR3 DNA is TGTGCCAGCAGCCTAAGAGGGGTCTCCTACGAGCAGTACTTC.